A single sample gave rise to the 5 T cell receptor beta chains below, sequenced in a study of CD8+CD57+ T cells in acquired aplastic anemia. Genomic DNA templated the TCR beta VDJ and CDR3 profiling. TCRdb re-derived calls from the reads in MiXCR, one entry per CDR3 protein. Altogether about 470,000 distinct CDR3 sequences are present, roughly 34% being singletons, with the ten largest covering less than 0.85%. Selection for sequencing was limited to patients who had shown CD8+CD57+ cell expansion by flow cytometry. Sample: sorted CD4+, CD8+, or CD8+CD57+ T cells (not recorded which) from PBMCs. The receptor source for this set is a human donor with aplastic anemia.

This chain connects TRBV6-5 to TRBJ2-5, with 9 bases matching TRBD1. The CDR3 consists of 16 residues. With 4 bases clipped from V and 1 base from J, the junction kept 7 bases outside the gene matches. CDR1 is MNHEY, CDR2 SVGAGI, per germline. The CDR3 is CASSSFDRGGQETQYF. CDR3 DNA: TGTGCCAGCAGTTCTTTCGACAGGGGGGGCCAAGAGACCCAGTACTTC.

This clonotype was counted ten times or more. The chain combines TRBV9 with TRBJ1-2; D is unresolved. Germline-derived CDR1 and CDR2 are SGDLS and YYNGEE. Trimming left V 4 bases short and J 3 bases short, with 10 bases between. There are 13 residues in the CDR3. The DNA of the CDR3 is TGTGCCAGCAGCTTAGAGGGAGACTATGGCTACACCTTC. Protein: CASSLEGDYGYTF.

Remarks on this clonotype: One base away lies a much larger clone, so this may be a sequencing read error. DNA for the CDR3: TGTGCCTGCAGTACGACAGGGAGTGACACTGAAGCTTTCTTT. Encoded protein: CACSTTGSDTEAFF. The chain joins TRBV2 to TRBJ1-1, with 7 bases aligning to TRBD1. CDR1 SNHLY and CDR2 FYNNEI come from the germline V gene. There are 14 residues in the CDR3.

The V gene is TRBV5-1, the J gene TRBJ2-7, with D tentatively TRBD2 (6 bases). The CDR3 runs to 14 residues. V lost 0 bases to trimming and J lost 5 bases, with 12 bases between them. Germline V CDR1 and CDR2: SGHRS, YFSETQ. As DNA, the CDR3 is TGCGCCAGCAGCTTGGGGGAGGTTGGGCACGAGCAGTACTTC. It is translated as CASSLGEVGHEQYF.

The J gene is TRBJ2-1, the V gene TRBV29-1; 7 nucleotides line up with TRBD2. V lost 7 bases and J lost 4; bases outside the gene matches: 4. Germline CDR1 reads SQVTM; CDR2 reads ANQGSEA. The CDR3 loop spans 12 amino acids. The CDR3 loop reads CSAGGGYNEQFF. CDR3 sequence (DNA): TGCAGCGCTGGGGGGGGTTACAATGAGCAGTTCTTC.